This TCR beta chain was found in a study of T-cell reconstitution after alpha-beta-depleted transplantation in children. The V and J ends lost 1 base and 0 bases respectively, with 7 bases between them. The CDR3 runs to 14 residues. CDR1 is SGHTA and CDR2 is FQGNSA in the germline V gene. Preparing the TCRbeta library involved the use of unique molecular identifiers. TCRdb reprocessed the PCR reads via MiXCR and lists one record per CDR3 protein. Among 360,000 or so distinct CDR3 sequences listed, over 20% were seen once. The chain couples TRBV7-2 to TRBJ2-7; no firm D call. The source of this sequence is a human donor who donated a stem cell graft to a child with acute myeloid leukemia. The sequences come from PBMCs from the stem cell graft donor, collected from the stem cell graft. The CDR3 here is CASSLEGYSYEQYF. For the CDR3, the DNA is TGTGCCAGCAGCTTAGAGGGTTACTCCTACGAGCAGTACTTC.